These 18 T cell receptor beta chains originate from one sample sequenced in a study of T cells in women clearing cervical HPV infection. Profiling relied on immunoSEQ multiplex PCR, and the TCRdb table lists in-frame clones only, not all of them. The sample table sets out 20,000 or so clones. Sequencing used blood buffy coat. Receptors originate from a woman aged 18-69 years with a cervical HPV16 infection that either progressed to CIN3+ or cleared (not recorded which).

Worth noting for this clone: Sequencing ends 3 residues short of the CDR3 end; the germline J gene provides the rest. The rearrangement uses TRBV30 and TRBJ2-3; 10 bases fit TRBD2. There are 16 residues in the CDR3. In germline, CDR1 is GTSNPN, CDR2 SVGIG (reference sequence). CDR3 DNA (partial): TGTGCCTGGAGGACCCTAGCGGGAGCTATGAAAGAGACG. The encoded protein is CAWRTLAGAMKET. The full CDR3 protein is CAWRTLAGAMKETQYF.

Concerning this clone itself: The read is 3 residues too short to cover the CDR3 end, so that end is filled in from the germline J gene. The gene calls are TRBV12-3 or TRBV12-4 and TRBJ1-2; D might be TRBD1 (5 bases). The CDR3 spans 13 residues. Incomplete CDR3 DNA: TGTGCCAGCAGTGCAGGACACTTGATAGGC. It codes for CASSAGHLIG. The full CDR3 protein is CASSAGHLIGYTF.

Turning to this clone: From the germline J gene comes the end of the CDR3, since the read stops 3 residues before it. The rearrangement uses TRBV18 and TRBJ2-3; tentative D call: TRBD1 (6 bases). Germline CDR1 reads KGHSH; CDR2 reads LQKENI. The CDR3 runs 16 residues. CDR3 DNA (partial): TGTGCCAGCTCACCACCGGGGGCCTCTAGCAATCAGCCG. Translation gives CASSPPGASSNQP. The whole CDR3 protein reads CASSPPGASSNQPQYF.

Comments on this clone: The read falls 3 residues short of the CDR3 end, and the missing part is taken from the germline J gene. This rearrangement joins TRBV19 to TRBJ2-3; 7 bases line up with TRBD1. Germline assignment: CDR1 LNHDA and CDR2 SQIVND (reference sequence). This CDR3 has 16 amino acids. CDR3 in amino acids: CASSTDRLNGLETQYF. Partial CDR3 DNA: TGTGCCAGTAGTACGGACAGGCTTAACGGGTTGGAGACG. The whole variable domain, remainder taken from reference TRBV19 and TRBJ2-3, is DGGITQSPKYLFRKEGQNVTLSCEQNLNHDAMYWYRQDPGQGLRLIYYSQIVNDFQKGDIAEGYSVSREKKESFPLTVTSAQKNPTAFYLCASSTDRLNGLETQYFGPGTRLTVL.

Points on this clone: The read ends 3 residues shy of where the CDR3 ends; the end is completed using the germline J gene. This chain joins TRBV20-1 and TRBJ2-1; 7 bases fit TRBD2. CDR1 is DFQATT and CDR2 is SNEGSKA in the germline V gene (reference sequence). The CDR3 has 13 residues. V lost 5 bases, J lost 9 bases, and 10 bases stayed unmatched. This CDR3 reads CSASDGLVGEQFF. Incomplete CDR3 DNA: TGCAGTGCTTCTGACGGACTAGTGGGTGAG.

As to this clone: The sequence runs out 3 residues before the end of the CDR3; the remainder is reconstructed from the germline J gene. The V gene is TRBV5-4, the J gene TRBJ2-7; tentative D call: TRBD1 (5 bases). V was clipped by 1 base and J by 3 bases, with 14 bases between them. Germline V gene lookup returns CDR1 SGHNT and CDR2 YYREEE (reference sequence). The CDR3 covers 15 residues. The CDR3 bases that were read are TGTGCCAGCAGCTTGAGAGTGGGGCCCAACTACGAG. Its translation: CASSLRVGPNYE. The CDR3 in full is CASSLRVGPNYEQYF.

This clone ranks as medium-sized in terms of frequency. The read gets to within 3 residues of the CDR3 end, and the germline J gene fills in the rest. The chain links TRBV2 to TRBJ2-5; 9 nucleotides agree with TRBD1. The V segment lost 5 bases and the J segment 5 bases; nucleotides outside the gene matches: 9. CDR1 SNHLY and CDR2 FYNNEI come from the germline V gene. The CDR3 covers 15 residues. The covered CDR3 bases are TGTGCCAGCAGTAAGGAACAGGGGGCAGGGGAGACC. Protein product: CASSKEQGAGET. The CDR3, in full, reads CASSKEQGAGETQYF.

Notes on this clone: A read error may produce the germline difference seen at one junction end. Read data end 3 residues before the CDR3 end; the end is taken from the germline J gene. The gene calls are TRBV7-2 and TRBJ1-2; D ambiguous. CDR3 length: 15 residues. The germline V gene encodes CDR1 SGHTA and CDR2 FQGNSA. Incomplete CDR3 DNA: TGTGCCAGCAGTAAGACTAGCGGGAGGGTATATGAC. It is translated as CASSKTSGRVYD. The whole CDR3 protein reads CASSKTSGRVYDYTF.

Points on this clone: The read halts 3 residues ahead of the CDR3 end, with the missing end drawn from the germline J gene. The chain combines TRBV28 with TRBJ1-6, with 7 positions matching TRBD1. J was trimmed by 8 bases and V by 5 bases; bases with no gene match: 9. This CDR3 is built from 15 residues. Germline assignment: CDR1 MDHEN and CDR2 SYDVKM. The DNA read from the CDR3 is TGTGCCAGCAGTAAGCCGGGACAGATTTATTCACCC. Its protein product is CASSKPGQIYSP. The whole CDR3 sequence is CASSKPGQIYSPLHF.

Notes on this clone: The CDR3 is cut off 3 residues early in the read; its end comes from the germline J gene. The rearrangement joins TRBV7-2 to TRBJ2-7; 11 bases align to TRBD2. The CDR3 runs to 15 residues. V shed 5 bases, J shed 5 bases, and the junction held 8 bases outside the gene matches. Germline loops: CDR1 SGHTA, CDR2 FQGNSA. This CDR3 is CASSPDSGRANEQYF. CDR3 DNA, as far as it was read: TGTGCCAGCAGCCCGGATAGCGGGAGGGCCAACGAG.

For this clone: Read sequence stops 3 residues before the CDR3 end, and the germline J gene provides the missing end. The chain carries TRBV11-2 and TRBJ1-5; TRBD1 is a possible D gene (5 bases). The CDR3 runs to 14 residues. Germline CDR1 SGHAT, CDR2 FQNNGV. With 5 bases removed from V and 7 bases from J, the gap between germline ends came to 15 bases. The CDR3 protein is CASSPNAGWQPQHF. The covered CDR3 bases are TGTGCCAGCAGCCCAAACGCAGGGTGGCAGCCC.

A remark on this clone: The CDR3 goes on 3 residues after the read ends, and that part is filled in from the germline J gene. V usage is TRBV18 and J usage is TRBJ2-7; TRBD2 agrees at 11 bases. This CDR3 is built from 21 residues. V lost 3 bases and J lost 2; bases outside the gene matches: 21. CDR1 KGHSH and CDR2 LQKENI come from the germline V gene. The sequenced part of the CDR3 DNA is TGTGCCAGCTCACCTCTGAATCCCGGTAATAGCGGGGGGGTTGGTACCTACGAG. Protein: CASSPLNPGNSGGVGTYE. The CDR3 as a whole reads CASSPLNPGNSGGVGTYEQYF.

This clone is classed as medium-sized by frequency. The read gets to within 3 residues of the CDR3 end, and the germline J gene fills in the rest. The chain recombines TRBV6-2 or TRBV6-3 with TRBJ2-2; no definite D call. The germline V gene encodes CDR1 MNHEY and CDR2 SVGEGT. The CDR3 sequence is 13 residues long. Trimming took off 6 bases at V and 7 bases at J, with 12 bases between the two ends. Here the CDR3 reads CASRVNGYGELFF. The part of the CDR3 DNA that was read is TGTGCCAGCAGGGTTAACGGGTACGGGGAG.

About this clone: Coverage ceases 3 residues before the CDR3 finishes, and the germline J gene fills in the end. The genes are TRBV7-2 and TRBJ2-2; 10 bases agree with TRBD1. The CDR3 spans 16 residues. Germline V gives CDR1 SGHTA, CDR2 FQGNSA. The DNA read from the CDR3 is TGTGCCAGCAGCTTAGCTCGGACAGGGGGGAATGAAAAG. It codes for CASSLARTGGNEK. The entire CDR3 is CASSLARTGGNEKLFF. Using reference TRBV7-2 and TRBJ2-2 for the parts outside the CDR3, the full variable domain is GAGVSQSPSNKVTEKGKDVELRCDPISGHTALYWYRQSLGQGLEFLIYFQGNSAPDKSGLPSDRFSAERTGGSVSTLTIQRTQQEDSAVYLCASSLARTGGNEKLFFGEGSRLTVL.

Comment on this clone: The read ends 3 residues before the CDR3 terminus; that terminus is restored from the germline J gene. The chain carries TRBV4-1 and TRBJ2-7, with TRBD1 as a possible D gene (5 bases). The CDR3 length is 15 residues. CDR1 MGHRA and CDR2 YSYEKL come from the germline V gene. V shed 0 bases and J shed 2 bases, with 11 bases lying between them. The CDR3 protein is CASSQEEDTTYEQYF. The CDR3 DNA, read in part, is TGCGCCAGCAGCCAAGAAGAGGACACTACCTACGAG.

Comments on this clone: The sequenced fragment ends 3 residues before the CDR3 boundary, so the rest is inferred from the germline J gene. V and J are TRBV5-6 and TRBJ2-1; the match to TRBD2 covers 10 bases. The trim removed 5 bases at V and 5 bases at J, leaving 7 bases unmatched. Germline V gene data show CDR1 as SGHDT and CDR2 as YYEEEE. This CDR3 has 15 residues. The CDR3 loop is CASRQLAGRNNEQFF. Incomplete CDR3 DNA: TGTGCCAGCAGACAACTAGCGGGGCGAAACAATGAG.

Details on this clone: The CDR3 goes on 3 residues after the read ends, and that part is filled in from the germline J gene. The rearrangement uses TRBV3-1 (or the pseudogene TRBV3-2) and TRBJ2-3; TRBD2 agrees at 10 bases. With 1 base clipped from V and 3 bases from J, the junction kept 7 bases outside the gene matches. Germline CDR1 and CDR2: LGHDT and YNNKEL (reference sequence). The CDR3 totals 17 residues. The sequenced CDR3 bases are TGTGCCAGCAGCCAAGCGGCGGAGCGGGGGGGAACAGATACG. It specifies CASSQAAERGGTDT. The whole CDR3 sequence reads CASSQAAERGGTDTQYF.

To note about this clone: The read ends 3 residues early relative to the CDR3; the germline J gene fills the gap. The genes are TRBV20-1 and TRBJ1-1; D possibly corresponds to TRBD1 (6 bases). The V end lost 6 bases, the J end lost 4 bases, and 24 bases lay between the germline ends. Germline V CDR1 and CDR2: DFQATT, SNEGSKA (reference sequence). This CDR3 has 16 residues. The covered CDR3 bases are TGCAGTGCCCGGGATGGATTTAGGGGGGGCAGCACTGAA. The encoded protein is CSARDGFRGGSTE. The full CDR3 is CSARDGFRGGSTEAFF.